Below, one TCR beta chain is given with its context. What it binds is not known. This may arise from a read error, as a much more abundant clone is one base away. Lactation, pregnancy, other autoimmune disease or uncontrolled infection led to exclusion of patients. Diagnoses were established using clinical symptoms, serum thyroxine and TRAb, thyroid ultrasound and orbital computed tomography. Blood was obtained at the first hyperthyroidism diagnosis, which preceded any ophthalmopathy symptoms. These data originate in a study of T cells in Graves' hyperthyroidism and ophthalmopathy. RNA transcripts provided the source from which TCR beta CDR3 regions were amplified. HTBI primers drove first-round RT-PCR of the TCR CDR3. TCRdb passed the multiplex PCR reads through MiXCR, listing each CDR3 protein once. Of 130,000 or so distinct CDR3 sequences in the sample, approximately 20% are singletons; the top ten hold more than 65%.

Germline values: CDR1 GTSNPN, CDR2 SVGIG (reference sequence). This CDR3 comprises 13 residues. Between the trimmed V and J ends, which lost 7 bases and 7 bases, there was a span of 19 bases. Study observations and caveats: The blood repertoire included most of the expanded thyroid clonotypes above 0.001.

The chain is built from TRBV30 and TRBJ2-5, with D possibly TRBD2 on 6 matching bases. Sample: blood. The clonotype originates from a woman between 50 and 59 years old with Graves' hyperthyroidism that later progressed to Graves' ophthalmopathy. The CDR3 DNA reads TGTGCCTCGTCCGGGACTGCTATAGGGACCCAGTACTTC. Amino acid sequence: CASSGTAIGTQYF.